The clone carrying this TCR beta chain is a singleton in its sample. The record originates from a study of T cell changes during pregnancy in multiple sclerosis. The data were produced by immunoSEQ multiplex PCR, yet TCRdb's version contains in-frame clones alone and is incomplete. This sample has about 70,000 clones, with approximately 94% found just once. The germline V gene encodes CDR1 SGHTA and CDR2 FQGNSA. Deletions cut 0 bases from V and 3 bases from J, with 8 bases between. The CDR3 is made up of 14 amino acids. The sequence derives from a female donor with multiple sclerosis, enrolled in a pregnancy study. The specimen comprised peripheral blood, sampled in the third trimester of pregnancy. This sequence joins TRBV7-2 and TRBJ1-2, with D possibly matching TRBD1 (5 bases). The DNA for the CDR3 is TGTGCCAGCAGCTTAGCGCAGGGTTACTATGGCTACACCTTC. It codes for CASSLAQGYYGYTF.